These 19 T cell receptor beta chains were all obtained from the same sample, sequenced in a study of regulatory T cells in long-lasting Graves disease. Time point here: newly diagnosed GD, antithyroid drugs for less than 3 months. From PBMCs, RNA was extracted and then used to make the TCR library. Libraries of TCR beta came from iRepertoire HTBI primers plus Arm-PCR of CDR3 regions. Using its own MiXCR run on the multiplex PCR reads, TCRdb lists one record per CDR3 protein. The table lists 530,000 or so distinct CDR3 sequences, 15% to 20% of them singletons. A further study also used this sample, focusing on T cells in Graves' hyperthyroidism and ophthalmopathy.

The starting material was peripheral blood mononuclear cells (PBMCs), obtained at new diagnosis, from a patient treated with antithyroid drugs. The receptor set was obtained from a man aged 18-30 years with Graves disease.

This clonotype was found many times. This chain connects TRBV27 to TRBJ2-1; the D gene is possibly TRBD2 (5 bases). CDR1 is MNHEY, CDR2 SMNVEV, per germline (reference sequence). V was trimmed by 0 bases and J by 4 bases, leaving 13 bases between them. The CDR3 extends over 16 amino acids. The CDR3 DNA sequence: TGTGCCAGCAGTTTATCTATCTCGAGGGAATACAATGAGCAGTTCTTC. Residues: CASSLSISREYNEQFF.

This clonotype was observed at least ten times. The chain links TRBV12-3 or TRBV12-4 to TRBJ2-3, with TRBD2 identical over 13 bases. The J segment lost 2 bases and the V segment lost 7 bases, leaving 12 bases of the junction unmatched. This CDR3 region has 18 residues. The chain's CDR3 is CASTPRPGLAGPTDTQYF. The DNA for the CDR3 is TGTGCCAGCACTCCCCGGCCGGGACTAGCGGGACCCACAGATACGCAGTATTTT.

This clonotype was detected ten times or more. J is TRBJ1-5 and V is TRBV28; 10 bases are shared with TRBD1. CDR3 length equals 14 residues. Losses at the gene ends were 10 bases for V and 4 bases for J; bases not matched to a gene: 7. Germline loops: CDR1 MDHEN, CDR2 SYDVKM. The CDR3 protein is CATRDRGGNQPQHF. Here the CDR3 DNA reads TGTGCCACGCGGGACAGGGGAGGGAATCAGCCCCAGCATTTT.

This clonotype was picked up many times. The chain joins TRBV2 to TRBJ2-3; TRBD2 is a possible D gene (6 bases). V was trimmed by 8 bases and J by 4 bases, leaving 16 bases between them. In germline, CDR1 is SNHLY, CDR2 FYNNEI. This CDR3 region has 14 residues. This CDR3 is CASVAVRAADTQYF. The CDR3 bases are TGTGCCAGCGTAGCGGTCCGGGCCGCAGATACGCAGTATTTT.

To note about this clonotype: A much bigger clone sits one base away, suggesting this may be a read error. J is TRBJ2-1 and V is TRBV5-1, with TRBD2 identical over 7 bases. The germline V gene encodes CDR1 SGHRS and CDR2 YFSETQ. The CDR3 is 15 amino acids. The DNA of the CDR3 is TGCGCCAGCAGCCTTAGCGGGCGTAGGTACAATGAGCGGTTCTTC. It translates to CASSLSGRRYNERFF.

There are a few counts of this clonotype. The chain recombines TRBV7-6 with TRBJ2-1; 7 nucleotides align to TRBD2. The CDR3 totals 16 residues. The V gene's germline CDR1 is SGHVS and CDR2 FNYEAQ. The junction had 7 bases not matched to a gene; V was cut back by 1 base and J by 4 bases. This chain's CDR3 is CASSLGVRERYNEQFF. CDR3 DNA: TGTGCCAGCAGCTTAGGGGTGCGGGAGAGGTACAATGAGCAGTTCTTC.

The J gene is TRBJ1-4, the V gene TRBV6-1; D is unclear. The CDR3 runs to 15 residues. The germline V and J ends were trimmed by 7 bases and 4 bases, with 16 bases remaining between them. The germline gives CDR1 MNHNS, CDR2 SASEGT. This chain's CDR3 is CASNKGTALNEKLFF. CDR3 coding DNA: TGTGCCAGCAACAAGGGAACAGCCCTTAATGAAAAACTGTTTTTT.

The J gene is TRBJ2-1, the V gene TRBV11-1, with D uncertain. This CDR3 is 12 amino acids long. Germline V gene lookup returns CDR1 SGHAT and CDR2 FQDESV (reference sequence). Deletions cut 5 bases from V and 8 bases from J, with 10 bases between. The CDR3 region has the DNA TGTGCCAGCAGCCCCGGTCCTCATGAGCAGTTCTTC. Translation: CASSPGPHEQFF.

J is TRBJ1-5 and V is TRBV28; 9 nucleotides line up with TRBD1. CDR3 length equals 13 residues. Germline V gene lookup returns CDR1 MDHEN and CDR2 SYDVKM. The ends lost 6 bases at V and 7 bases at J; junction bases unmatched: 4. CDR3 region: CASSGQGRQPQHF. DNA for the CDR3: TGTGCCAGCAGCGGACAGGGGAGGCAGCCCCAGCATTTT.

The chain has TRBV28 and TRBJ1-4; tentatively, D is TRBD1 (5 bases). With 5 bases removed from V and 4 bases from J, the gap between germline ends came to 14 bases. Germline V gene data show CDR1 as MDHEN and CDR2 as SYDVKM. The CDR3 covers 15 residues. DNA of the CDR3: TGTGCCAGCAGTCCCACAGGATCTCTTAATGAAAAACTGTTTTTT. This sequence encodes CASSPTGSLNEKLFF. The full variable domain, its missing parts supplied by reference TRBV28 and TRBJ1-4, is DVKVTQSSRYLVKRTGEKVFLECVQDMDHENMFWYRQDPGLGLRLIYFSYDVKMKEKGDIPEGYSVSREKKERFSLILESASTNQTSMYLCASSPTGSLNEKLFFGSGTQLSVL.

A note on this clonotype: An end of the junction differs from the germline gene, which may be a read error. This chain uses TRBV9 with TRBJ1-5; D unclear. CDR1 SGDLS and CDR2 YYNGEE come from the germline V gene. This CDR3 is 15 amino acids long. CDR3 DNA sequence: TGTGCCGGCAGCTCGTGGGGAAATAGCAATCAGCCCCAGCATTTT. Protein product: CAGSSWGNSNQPQHF. Looking up the rest from reference TRBV9 and TRBJ1-5 gives the full variable domain: DSGVTQTPKHLITATGQRVTLRCSPRSGDLSVYWYQQSLDQGLQFLIQYYNGEERAKGNILERFSAQQFPDLHSELNLSSLELGDSALYFCAGSSWGNSNQPQHFGDGTRLSIL.

This clonotype was detected ten times or more. The V call is TRBV9, the J call TRBJ1-2, with D maybe TRBD1 (6 bases). Germline V gives CDR1 SGDLS, CDR2 YYNGEE. V was clipped by 0 bases and J by 11 bases, with 20 bases between them. This CDR3 has 15 amino acids. Here the CDR3 reads CASSVATGTKLRYTF. CDR3 DNA: TGTGCCAGCAGCGTAGCTACGGGGACAAAATTGCGGTACACCTTC.

The rearrangement uses TRBV6-2 or TRBV6-3 and TRBJ2-1; D unclear. CDR3 length: 11 amino acids. Looked up from germline, CDR1 is MNHEY and CDR2 is SVGEGT. Trimming took 7 bases from V and 6 from J, leaving 7 bases between them. The CDR3 region has the DNA TGTGCCAGCACTTCGGGCAATGAGCAGTTCTTC. It translates to CASTSGNEQFF.

This clonotype was picked up many times. The rearrangement links TRBV7-3 to TRBJ1-1; a weak D match, TRBD1 (5 bases). This CDR3 has 14 residues. Between the trimmed V and J ends, which lost 8 bases and 0 bases, there was a span of 13 bases. Looked up from germline, CDR1 is SGHTA and CDR2 is FQGTGA. CDR3 sequence (DNA): TGTGCCAGCGGGGGTAGGGGCTTGAACACTGAAGCTTTCTTT. Protein: CASGGRGLNTEAFF.

This clonotype has a count of ten or more. This rearrangement joins TRBV7-9 to TRBJ2-7; unclear D gene. This CDR3 is built from 12 residues. Germline V gene sequence: CDR1 SEHNR, CDR2 FQNEAQ (reference sequence). The V end lost 2 bases, the J end lost 6 bases, and 8 bases lay between the germline ends. CDR3 sequence: CASSLKEGEQYF. The CDR3 nucleotides read TGTGCCAGCAGCTTAAAGGAAGGCGAGCAGTACTTC.

This chain connects TRBV5-1 to TRBJ1-1, with D possibly TRBD1 on 5 matching bases. CDR1 is SGHRS, CDR2 YFSETQ, per germline. The CDR3 has 15 amino acids. V was trimmed by 2 bases and J by 4 bases, leaving 15 bases between them. CDR3 sequence (DNA): TGCGCCAGCAGCTTAACGCCAGGGAGAGGCACTGAAGCTTTCTTT. Amino acid sequence: CASSLTPGRGTEAFF.

This chain connects TRBV20-1 to TRBJ1-5; TRBD1 matches at 7 bases. The germline V gene encodes CDR1 DFQATT and CDR2 SNEGSKA (reference sequence). J lost 0 bases, V lost 6 bases, and 8 bases had no gene match. The CDR3 is 15 residues long. CDR3 DNA: TGCAGTGCGCAATACGGGACAGTTAGCAATCAGCCCCAGCATTTT. This gives the protein CSAQYGTVSNQPQHF.

Ten or more counts support this clonotype. V and J are TRBV20-1 and TRBJ2-5; 9 bases line up with TRBD1. With V trimmed by 3 bases and J by 4 bases, 9 bases remained unmatched. CDR1 is DFQATT, CDR2 SNEGSKA, per germline (reference sequence). CDR3 length: 15 residues. The CDR3 is CSASRAQGAGETQYF. In DNA, the CDR3 is TGCAGTGCTAGTCGCGCACAGGGGGCTGGAGAGACCCAGTACTTC.

The V gene is TRBV4-1, the J gene TRBJ2-5; D may correspond to TRBD1 or TRBD2 (5 bases each). V gave up 1 base and J gave up 5 bases, with 11 bases separating them. Germline CDR1 reads MGHRA; CDR2 reads YSYEKL. The CDR3 is 14 residues long. This CDR3 reads CASSQVPGPETQYF. In nucleotides, the CDR3 is TGCGCCAGCAGCCAAGTCCCGGGGCCGGAGACCCAGTACTTC.